This entry lists 18 T cell receptor beta chains sequenced from one sample in a study of T cells in Graves' hyperthyroidism and ophthalmopathy (dated by TCRdb to between 2019 and 2020). To prepare the library, multiplex PCR was applied. Sequencing was performed on an Illumina HiSeq 2000. Amplification of TCR beta CDR3 regions was carried out from RNA transcripts. A first-round RT-PCR of the TCR CDR3 used the HTBI primer set with the Qiagen OneStep RT-PCR kit. TCRdb itself trimmed the public reads at Q25 with fastp, ran MiXCR and retained productive beta chains. Each record represents a unique CDR3 protein, reported with the most common genes and DNA among its rows. Here the sample has 350,000 to 400,000 distinct CDR3 sequences; about 16% occur a single time. Approximately 32% of the sample rests with the top ten. The sequencing sample was made of blood. All receptors derive from a woman in her 30s with Graves' hyperthyroidism.

This clonotype was seen many times. This rearrangement joins TRBV6-6 to TRBJ2-7; 9 nucleotides align to TRBD2. Trimming removed 2 bases from V and 3 bases from J; junction bases left unmatched: 5. Germline lookup yields CDR1 MNHNY and CDR2 SVGAGI (reference sequence). The CDR3 runs 15 residues. The CDR3 region is CASSYATSGSYEQYF. CDR3 DNA: TGTGCCAGCAGTTACGCGACTAGCGGAAGCTACGAGCAGTACTTC.

The V call is TRBV15, the J call TRBJ1-1, with D hard to call. The CDR3 length is 15 residues. Germline values: CDR1 LNHNV, CDR2 YYDKDF (reference sequence). The germline V and J ends were trimmed by 0 bases and 1 base, with 9 bases remaining between them. The CDR3 loop reads CATSRDLRRNTEAFF. The CDR3 bases are TGTGCCACCAGCAGAGATCTAAGGAGGAACACTGAAGCTTTCTTT.

Ten or more counts support this clonotype. The chain couples TRBV20-1 to TRBJ2-3, with 8 bases lining up with TRBD1. Unmatched junction bases numbered 19, after V lost 2 bases and J lost 0 bases. This CDR3 spans 20 amino acids. Germline CDR1 reads DFQATT; CDR2 reads SNEGSKA (reference sequence). CDR3 loop: CSARPTPGQALRTSTDTQYF. CDR3 bases: TGCAGTGCTAGACCTACTCCGGGACAGGCGCTACGTACTAGCACAGATACGCAGTATTTT.

The gene calls are TRBV20-1 and TRBJ2-7; 9 bases map to TRBD2. The CDR3 has 15 amino acids. Germline trimming cut 6 bases from V and 7 bases from J; bases unmatched to any gene: 16. Per the germline V gene, CDR1 is DFQATT and CDR2 is SNEGSKA (reference sequence). The CDR3 bases are TGCAGTGCACCAATGGGAAGAGCGGGAGGAAGGGAGCAGTACTTC. Translation gives CSAPMGRAGGREQYF.

This clonotype was observed at least ten times. CDR3 sequence (DNA): TGTGCCTGGAGAAGATTAGCGGGTCCCCCCTACAATGAGCAGTTCTTC. Its protein product is CAWRRLAGPPYNEQFF. This chain joins TRBV30 and TRBJ2-1; 7 nucleotides align to TRBD2. This CDR3 contains 16 residues. The trim removed 3 bases at V and 2 bases at J, leaving 10 bases unmatched. CDR1 and CDR2 (germline): GTSNPN, SVGIG (reference sequence).

This clonotype was observed at least ten times. The chain recombines TRBV20-1 with TRBJ2-7; weak D call: TRBD2 (5 bases). V lost 4 bases and J lost 2, with 15 bases in between. CDR1 is DFQATT, CDR2 SNEGSKA, per germline (reference sequence). This CDR3 has 14 amino acids. This CDR3 is CSAKRADGAYEQYF. The CDR3 coding sequence is TGCAGTGCTAAAAGGGCGGACGGGGCCTACGAGCAGTACTTC.

The chain combines TRBV5-4 with TRBJ2-3; D remains unclear. The ends were cut back, 2 bases at V and 4 bases at J, with 5 bases in the middle. The CDR3 length is 12 residues. The germline V gene encodes CDR1 SGHNT and CDR2 YYREEE (reference sequence). The CDR3 here is CASSFAPDTQYF. The CDR3 DNA reads as TGTGCCAGCAGCTTCGCCCCAGATACGCAGTATTTT.

Only a few counts were recorded for this clonotype. The CDR3 bases are TGCAGTGCTCATTCCCGGGAGCTAGTGTGTGAAAAACTGTTTTTT. This codes for CSAHSRELVCEKLFF. The chain combines TRBV20-1 with TRBJ1-4; D unresolved. The CDR3 consists of 15 residues. V gave up 5 bases and J gave up 7 bases, with 20 bases separating them. Germline CDR1 and CDR2: DFQATT and SNEGSKA (reference sequence).

This clonotype was seen at least ten times. This chain uses TRBV18 with TRBJ2-1; 7 nucleotides agree with TRBD1. The trim removed 3 bases at V and 6 bases at J, leaving 11 bases unmatched. Germline lookup yields CDR1 KGHSH and CDR2 LQKENI. The CDR3 runs to 16 residues. CDR3 nucleotides: TGTGCCAGCTCACCTAACACAGGGGTGTCAGGCAATGAGCAGTTCTTC. As protein: CASSPNTGVSGNEQFF.

This clonotype has more than one count but fewer than ten. The rearrangement joins TRBV18 to TRBJ2-4, with D maybe TRBD1 (5 bases). The CDR3 is made up of 14 amino acids. With 0 bases removed from V and 8 bases from J, the gap between germline ends came to 11 bases. From germline, CDR1 is KGHSH and CDR2 LQKENI. The CDR3 loop reads CASSPPSGRDIQYF. The CDR3 DNA sequence: TGTGCCAGCTCACCACCGTCAGGGCGCGACATTCAGTACTTC.

CDR3 nucleotide sequence: TGCGCCAGCAGCCAGCTAGCGGGAGTACAAACCGGGGAGCTGTTTTTT. Translation gives CASSQLAGVQTGELFF. The chain has TRBV5-1 and TRBJ2-2; TRBD2 agrees at 10 bases. This CDR3 is built from 16 residues. V was clipped by 4 bases and J by 5 bases; unmatched bases: 8. Per germline, CDR1 SGHRS and CDR2 YFSETQ. The full variable domain, with the rest looked up from reference TRBV5-1 and TRBJ2-2, is KAGVTQTPRYLIKTRGQQVTLSCSPISGHRSVSWYQQTPGQGLQFLFEYFSETQRNKGNFPGRFSGRQFSNSRSEMNVSTLELGDSALYLCASSQLAGVQTGELFFGEGSRLTVL.

The chain is built from TRBV12-3 or TRBV12-4 and TRBJ1-2; D might be TRBD1 (6 bases). The CDR3 length is 13 residues. V lost 6 bases and J lost 4, with 12 bases in between. CDR3 nucleotide sequence: TGTGCCAGCAGACGGACAGAGCCCTATGGCTACACCTTC. The encoded protein is CASRRTEPYGYTF.

In this sample, this clonotype turned up a few times. The chain couples TRBV7-9 to TRBJ1-4, with D possibly being TRBD1 (5 bases). This CDR3 is 12 amino acids long. V lost 7 bases, J lost 6 bases, and 9 bases lay in between. Germline CDR1 and CDR2: SEHNR and FQNEAQ (reference sequence). CDR3 residues: CASTGVDEKLFF. In DNA, the CDR3 is TGTGCCAGCACGGGGGTTGATGAAAAACTGTTTTTT.

The rearrangement joins TRBV3-1 to TRBJ1-2; a weak D match, TRBD1 (5 bases). The germline V gene has CDR1 LGHDT and CDR2 YNNKEL (reference sequence). V lost 8 bases, J lost 8 bases, and 15 bases lay in between. The CDR3 consists of 12 residues. In DNA form, the CDR3 reads TGTGCCAGCCGCCCGGGGGGTGGGGGCTACACCTTC. This sequence encodes CASRPGGGGYTF.

This clonotype was counted between two and nine times. The V gene is TRBV6-5, the J gene TRBJ2-7; perhaps D is TRBD1 or TRBD2 (5 bases each). V was clipped by 4 bases and J by 0 bases, with 13 bases between them. The CDR3 spans 15 residues. Germline CDR1 MNHEY, CDR2 SVGAGI. CDR3 sequence (DNA): TGTGCCAGCAGTTTAGGGACCAAATTCTCCTACGAGCAGTACTTC. It encodes CASSLGTKFSYEQYF.

The chain links TRBV2 to TRBJ2-1; possibly TRBD1 for D (6 bases). The CDR3 has 13 residues. The ends were cut back, 6 bases at V and 8 bases at J, with 14 bases in the middle. Per germline, CDR1 SNHLY and CDR2 FYNNEI. CDR3 sequence (DNA): TGTGCCAGCAGCGGACAGCGGTCGGATGAGCAGTTCTTC. Its translation: CASSGQRSDEQFF.

This clonotype was counted at least ten times. The chain links TRBV28 to TRBJ2-4, with TRBD2 as a possible D gene (6 bases). In germline, CDR1 is MDHEN, CDR2 SYDVKM. With 6 bases removed from V and 4 bases from J, the gap between germline ends came to 22 bases. The CDR3 consists of 17 residues. This chain's CDR3 is CASSLNSFSGGKNIQYF. The CDR3 bases are TGTGCCAGCAGCTTAAATTCCTTTAGCGGAGGGAAAAACATTCAGTACTTC. Complete variable domain (other parts from reference TRBV28 and TRBJ2-4): DVKVTQSSRYLVKRTGEKVFLECVQDMDHENMFWYRQDPGLGLRLIYFSYDVKMKEKGDIPEGYSVSREKKERFSLILESASTNQTSMYLCASSLNSFSGGKNIQYFGAGTRLSVL.

The chain is built from TRBV19 and TRBJ2-7; D is uncertain. Germline assignment: CDR1 LNHDA and CDR2 SQIVND (reference sequence). V lost 6 bases and J 7 bases, leaving 16 bases between the germline ends. This CDR3 has 13 residues. CDR3 coding DNA: TGTGCCAGTAGCAGCTCTACCTATTGGGAGCAGTACTTC. This gives the protein CASSSSTYWEQYF.